This passage covers 5 T cell receptor beta chains from one sample sequenced in a study of shared clonotypes between healthy human individuals. Using immunoSEQ multiplex PCR, the repertoire was profiled, and TCRdb retains in-frame clones only, with some absent. The sample has about 690,000 clones, roughly 91% seen once. Sequenced sample: memory CD8+ T cells from PBMCs. Subset described: CD45RO+ cells pooled with CCR7-negative TemRA cells. These receptors came from a man younger than 35 in good health. Some clones in this sample may be carry-over from other donors' samples.

CDR3 nucleotide sequence: TGTGCCAGCAGTTTAGGGCCTGGATTCAATCCCCAGGGATCTGACAGCTACACCTTC. It translates to CASSLGPGFNPQGSDSYTF. This chain connects TRBV27 to TRBJ1-2, with D possibly being TRBD1 (5 bases). V gave up 2 bases and J gave up 9 bases, with 31 bases separating them. CDR1 MNHEY and CDR2 SMNVEV come from the germline V gene (reference sequence). The CDR3 has 19 residues.

The chain combines TRBV5-1 with TRBJ2-1; unclear D gene. V was pared by 1 base and J by 4 bases, with 6 bases between. The CDR3 is 13 amino acids. Germline CDR1 and CDR2: SGHRS and YFSETQ. CDR3 sequence reads: CASSLYKYNEQFF. CDR3 DNA sequence: TGCGCCAGCAGCTTGTACAAATACAATGAGCAGTTCTTC.

This chain links TRBV5-1 with TRBJ2-7; D gene uncertain. The ends were cut back, 0 bases at V and 3 bases at J, with 7 bases in the middle. Germline lookup yields CDR1 SGHRS and CDR2 YFSETQ. The CDR3 runs 13 residues. The CDR3 spells CASSLGSNYEQYF. The CDR3 bases are TGCGCCAGCAGCTTGGGGTCTAACTACGAGCAGTACTTC.

The chain has TRBV7-9 and TRBJ1-1; 7 bases are shared with TRBD1. Germline trimming cut 5 bases from V and 4 bases from J; bases unmatched to any gene: 13. The CDR3 totals 16 residues. Germline assignment: CDR1 SEHNR and CDR2 FQNEAQ (reference sequence). CDR3 protein: CASSGGRGGTATEAFF. The CDR3 bases are TGTGCCAGCAGCGGCGGCCGGGGGGGGACAGCCACTGAAGCTTTCTTT.

The CDR3 DNA is TGTGCCAGTAGTATAACTAGCGGGGACGACGAGCAGTACTTC. It specifies CASSITSGDDEQYF. V usage is TRBV19 and J usage is TRBJ2-7, with 10 bases identical to TRBD2. There are 14 residues in the CDR3. Germline lookup yields CDR1 LNHDA and CDR2 SQIVND (reference sequence). Trimming at V came to 2 bases and at J to 5 bases, leaving 3 bases not matched to a gene.